The rows below give T cell receptor beta chains drawn from one sample of a study of STAT5B mutations in CD4+ large granular lymphocyte leukemia. Sequencing was performed with immunoSEQ multiplex PCR; in TCRdb, only in-frame clones are kept and a portion is missing. The profile shows approximately 28,000 clones, roughly nine tenths of them singletons. Sequenced: CD4+ T cells from blood buffy coats. These TCRs come from a human donor in good health. Both conserved end residues are part of each CDR3. A D gene is named only where the DNA matches it firmly. Clone size is shown for a subset of rows, as once, few, many or a class of expanded clone.

clone_size: .; j_call: TRBJ2-6; v_call: TRBV2; d_call: .; cdr3_aa: CASGSLGANVLTF; cdr3_nt: TGTGCCAGCGGGAGTCTGGGGGCCAACGTCCTGACTTTC
clone_size: few; j_call: TRBJ1-5; v_call: TRBV7-2; d_call: .; cdr3_aa: CASSPAGQPQHF; cdr3_nt: TGTGCCAGCAGCCCGGCCGGGCAGCCCCAGCATTTT
clone_size: .; j_call: TRBJ2-6; v_call: TRBV11-2; d_call: .; cdr3_aa: CASRFEQSGANVLTF; cdr3_nt: TGTGCCAGCAGGTTTGAGCAGTCTGGGGCCAACGTCCTGACTTTC
clone_size: .; j_call: TRBJ1-1; v_call: TRBV25-1; d_call: .; cdr3_aa: CASKEGGGTEAFF; cdr3_nt: TGTGCCAGCAAAGAGGGAGGGGGCACTGAAGCTTTCTTT
clone_size: .; j_call: TRBJ2-7; v_call: TRBV7-2; d_call: TRBD2; cdr3_aa: CASSLGGGSYEQYF; cdr3_nt: TGTGCCAGCAGCTTGGGCGGGGGGTCTTACGAGCAGTACTTC
clone_size: .; j_call: TRBJ1-2; v_call: TRBV28; d_call: .; cdr3_aa: CASSPLGEPGTF; cdr3_nt: TGTGCCAGCAGCCCCCTGGGGGAGCCGGGCACCTTC
clone_size: .; j_call: TRBJ2-1; v_call: TRBV18; d_call: .; cdr3_aa: CASSPQANEQFF; cdr3_nt: TGTGCCAGCTCACCACAGGCAAATGAGCAGTTCTTC
clone_size: .; j_call: TRBJ2-7; v_call: TRBV6-5; d_call: TRBD1; cdr3_aa: CASSRTGDEQYF; cdr3_nt: TGTGCCAGCAGTCGGACAGGGGACGAGCAGTACTTC
clone_size: .; j_call: TRBJ2-7; v_call: TRBV5-4; d_call: TRBD2; cdr3_aa: CASSVGLDNEQYF; cdr3_nt: TGTGCCAGCAGCGTGGGACTAGATAACGAGCAGTACTTC
clone_size: .; j_call: TRBJ2-3; v_call: TRBV10-3; d_call: TRBD1; cdr3_aa: CAIGEDRGNTDTQYF; cdr3_nt: TGTGCCATCGGGGAGGACAGGGGGAACACAGATACGCAGTATTTT
clone_size: .; j_call: TRBJ1-2; v_call: TRBV28; d_call: TRBD1; cdr3_aa: CASSLAPGQGPGYTF; cdr3_nt: TGTGCCAGCAGTTTAGCCCCAGGACAGGGACCCGGCTACACCTTC
clone_size: .; j_call: TRBJ2-3; v_call: TRBV28; d_call: TRBD1; cdr3_aa: CASSFRTGRTDTQYF; cdr3_nt: TGTGCCAGCAGTTTTCGGACAGGGAGGACAGATACGCAGTATTTT
clone_size: .; j_call: TRBJ2-3; v_call: TRBV4-1; d_call: .; cdr3_aa: CASSPGDVGAADTQYF; cdr3_nt: TGCGCCAGCAGCCCTGGGGATGTCGGAGCCGCAGATACGCAGTATTTT
clone_size: .; j_call: TRBJ2-2; v_call: TRBV6-5; d_call: .; cdr3_aa: CASSSPTGELFF; cdr3_nt: TGTGCCAGCAGTTCCCCTACCGGGGAGCTGTTTTTT
clone_size: .; j_call: TRBJ2-7; v_call: TRBV25-1; d_call: .; cdr3_aa: CASSEFYYEQYF; cdr3_nt: TGTGCCAGCAGTGAATTCTACTACGAGCAGTACTTC
clone_size: .; j_call: TRBJ2-3; v_call: TRBV20-1; d_call: .; cdr3_aa: CSARTDTQYF; cdr3_nt: TGCAGTGCTAGAACAGATACGCAGTATTTT
clone_size: .; j_call: TRBJ2-1; v_call: TRBV21-1; d_call: .; cdr3_aa: CASTEGFEKRQSDGPPSYNEQFF; cdr3_nt: TGTGCCAGCACTGAGGGCTTCGAAAAGAGGCAGAGCGACGGTCCTCCATCCTACAATGAGCAGTTCTTC
clone_size: .; j_call: TRBJ1-2; v_call: TRBV6-1; d_call: TRBD1; cdr3_aa: CASSEGQGKIYGYTF; cdr3_nt: TGTGCCAGCAGTGAGGGACAGGGGAAGATCTATGGCTACACCTTC
clone_size: .; j_call: TRBJ2-1; v_call: TRBV2; d_call: TRBD2; cdr3_aa: CASRRAGGPIGNEQFF; cdr3_nt: TGTGCCAGCAGGAGAGCGGGAGGGCCAATAGGGAATGAGCAGTTCTTC
clone_size: .; j_call: TRBJ2-2; v_call: TRBV5-5; d_call: .; cdr3_aa: CASSLSGGDTGELFF; cdr3_nt: TGTGCCAGCAGCTTGTCCGGGGGTGACACCGGGGAGCTGTTTTTT
clone_size: .; j_call: TRBJ2-3; v_call: TRBV7-9; d_call: TRBD2; cdr3_aa: CASSLEASGSGYTQYF; cdr3_nt: TGTGCCAGCAGCTTAGAGGCTAGCGGGAGTGGATATACGCAGTATTTT
clone_size: .; j_call: TRBJ2-3; v_call: TRBV6-1; d_call: .; cdr3_aa: CASSGNDPSDTQYF; cdr3_nt: TGTGCCAGCAGTGGTAATGATCCCTCAGATACGCAGTATTTT
clone_size: .; j_call: TRBJ2-7; v_call: TRBV11-3; d_call: .; cdr3_aa: CASSWSMAIYEQYF; cdr3_nt: TGTGCCAGCAGCTGGAGTATGGCCATCTACGAGCAGTACTTC
clone_size: .; j_call: TRBJ1-4; v_call: TRBV7-7; d_call: .; cdr3_aa: CASSPGDRNNEKLFF; cdr3_nt: TGTGCTAGCAGTCCCGGCGACAGGAACAATGAAAAACTGTTTTTT